This T cell receptor beta chain was found in a study of memory CD4+ T cells and cytomegalovirus serostatus. In the study overall: Of the healthy Belgian adults, fewer than 10 were CMV seropositive and about 24 seronegative. General study results and limits: Median bootstrapped AUC for CMV status was roughly 0.95 originally, just under 0.93 US-trained. CD4+ memory repertoires contained 67 of 164 reported CMV TCRbeta sequences.

The repertoire was sequenced with immunoSEQ multiplex PCR; TCRdb's copy has only in-frame clones and lacks some. This sample has tens of thousands of clones; around 78% occur once, and the top ten carry approximately 1.5%. Of note for this clone: As yet, its antigen is unknown.

The sort gate was single viable CD3+CD4+CD8-CD45RO+ cells for memory CD4+ T cells. The CDR3 is 15 amino acids. The germline V gene encodes CDR1 MDHEN and CDR2 SYDVKM. The V gene lost 6 bases and the J gene lost 5 bases, with 16 bases spanning the gap. This chain links TRBV28 with TRBJ1-4; D possibly corresponds to TRBD1 (5 bases). Specimen: memory CD4+ T cells from blood. The origin of this receptor is an adult in good health and CMV-seronegative. CDR3 bases: TGTGCCAGCAGGATTTCGGGACCAGAAAATGAAAAACTGTTTTTT. It translates to CASRISGPENEKLFF.